This passage covers 30 T cell receptor beta chains from one sample sequenced in a study of naive and memory T cell subsets. An equimolar mix of two oligonucleotides served as the beta constant-region primer for TRBC1 and TRBC2. Nested alpha and beta constant-region primers with the SP2 primer drove four PCR rounds on ligated cDNA. TCRdb re-called the UMI-ligation and nested PCR reads through MiXCR, storing one row per CDR3 protein. The sample holds around 130,000 distinct CDR3 sequences, about 36% seen once. The sequencing sample was made of central memory CD4+ T cells from blood. The receptors were sampled from a human donor in good health.

The rearrangement links TRBV5-5 to TRBJ2-1; the D gene is possibly TRBD2 (6 bases). Trimming cost V 2 bases and J 15 bases, with 21 bases left between them. CDR3 size: 14 residues. Per germline, CDR1 SGHKS and CDR2 YYEKEE (reference sequence). The CDR3 protein is CASSLLASGGDLFF. CDR3 nucleotides: TGTGCCAGCAGCTTATTAGCAAGTGGCGGGGACCTGTTCTTC.

This clonotype was observed many times. V and J are TRBV9 and TRBJ1-1, with D possibly TRBD1 on 6 matching bases. There are 13 residues in the CDR3. Looked up from germline, CDR1 is SGDLS and CDR2 is YYNGEE. V was clipped by 2 bases and J by 6 bases, with 11 bases between them. The CDR3 protein is CASSVRGNAEAFF. CDR3 nucleotides: TGTGCCAGCAGCGTCAGGGGAAACGCTGAAGCTTTCTTT.

The J gene is TRBJ2-6, the V gene TRBV20-1; a weak D match, TRBD1 (6 bases). This CDR3 contains 14 residues. The germline V and J ends were trimmed by 6 bases and 1 base, with 10 bases remaining between them. Looked up from germline, CDR1 is DFQATT and CDR2 is SNEGSKA (reference sequence). In DNA form, the CDR3 reads TGCAGTGCCCAGGACAGTTCTGGGGCCAACGTCCTGACTTTC. Encoded protein: CSAQDSSGANVLTF.

This clonotype was seen more than once but under ten times. The CDR3 DNA is TGTGCCAGCAGTTTTACAGGGACAGGGACGATCGGGGAGCTGTTTTTT. Protein: CASSFTGTGTIGELFF. The chain has TRBV28 and TRBJ2-2, with TRBD1 matching 9 bases. V shed 3 bases and J 7 bases; nucleotides not matched to a gene: 9. The CDR3 covers 16 residues. Germline V lookup: CDR1 MDHEN, CDR2 SYDVKM.

CDR3 nucleotides: TGTGCCAGCAGCATTCCGGGACTAATCTACAATGAGCAGTTCTTC. It translates to CASSIPGLIYNEQFF. This chain links TRBV5-4 with TRBJ2-1; 7 bases map to TRBD2. Trimming took 4 bases from V and 3 from J; bases not matched to a gene: 7. This CDR3 region has 15 residues. Germline CDR1 is SGHNT and CDR2 is YYREEE (reference sequence).

This clonotype has a handful of counts. This chain joins TRBV28 and TRBJ1-3; TRBD1 aligns across 9 bases. V lost 6 bases to trimming and J lost 4 bases; unmatched junction nucleotides: 10. In germline, CDR1 is MDHEN, CDR2 SYDVKM. This CDR3 contains 16 residues. CDR3 nucleotides: TGTGCCAGCAGCCCCTCGGGGACAGGGTCGGGAAACACCATATATTTT. This codes for CASSPSGTGSGNTIYF.

The chain uses TRBV9 and TRBJ2-1; TRBD2 agrees at 12 bases. With 2 bases clipped from V and 6 bases from J, the junction kept 3 bases outside the gene matches. CDR1 is SGDLS, CDR2 YYNGEE, per germline. This CDR3 spans 15 amino acids. The CDR3 is CASSVTSGSSNEQFF. CDR3 DNA sequence: TGTGCCAGCAGCGTGACTAGCGGGAGTTCCAATGAGCAGTTCTTC. The entire variable domain, with the rest obtained from reference TRBV9 and TRBJ2-1, is as follows: DSGVTQTPKHLITATGQRVTLRCSPRSGDLSVYWYQQSLDQGLQFLIQYYNGEERAKGNILERFSAQQFPDLHSELNLSSLELGDSALYFCASSVTSGSSNEQFFGPGTRLTVL.

J is TRBJ1-5 and V is TRBV12-3 or TRBV12-4; D not resolved. The CDR3 totals 12 residues. Trimming took off 7 bases at V and 5 bases at J, with 9 bases between the two ends. The CDR3 loop is CASNRNDQPQHF. CDR3 DNA: TGTGCCAGCAACCGAAACGATCAGCCCCAGCATTTT.

DNA of the CDR3: TGTGCCAGCAGACGGGACAGGGGGCCCGAGCAGTACTTC. Encoded protein: CASRRDRGPEQYF. V is TRBV2 and J is TRBJ2-7; 12 nucleotides match TRBD1. Per germline, CDR1 SNHLY and CDR2 FYNNEI. The CDR3 is 13 amino acids. V dropped 6 bases and J dropped 6; count of bases not matched to a gene: 3.

The rearrangement links TRBV23-1 to TRBJ1-1; D gene ambiguous. TRBV23-1 belongs to the ORF category, with a function that is uncertain. The CDR3 length is 13 residues. V was trimmed by 0 bases and J by 1 base, leaving 3 bases between them. CDR3 bases: TGCGCCAGCAGTCAATCCGGGAACACTGAAGCTTTCTTT. Protein: CASSQSGNTEAFF.

The chain combines TRBV5-1 with TRBJ2-3; TRBD2 aligns across 10 bases. Germline loops: CDR1 SGHRS, CDR2 YFSETQ. CDR3 length: 17 amino acids. The ends lost 0 bases at V and 4 bases at J; junction bases unmatched: 8. CDR3 DNA sequence: TGCGCCAGCAGCTTGGACCCTAGCGGGAGTTCGTCAGATACGCAGTATTTT. Amino acid sequence: CASSLDPSGSSSDTQYF.

The table lists this clonotype with many counts. The genes are TRBV29-1 and TRBJ2-7; D unresolved. The ends were cut back, 2 bases at V and 4 bases at J, with 9 bases in the middle. CDR1 and CDR2 from the germline V gene are SQVTM and ANQGSEA. The length of the CDR3 is 12 residues. CDR3 amino acids: CSVETTGYEQYF. CDR3 sequence (DNA): TGCAGCGTTGAAACCACGGGTTACGAGCAGTACTTC.

V is TRBV3-1 and J is TRBJ2-1; D is unresolved. The CDR3 runs 14 residues. The V end lost 5 bases, the J end lost 6 bases, and 14 bases lay between the germline ends. The germline CDR1 and CDR2 sequences are LGHDT and YNNKEL (reference sequence). The CDR3 DNA follows: TGTGCCAGCAGCGATGCGCGCTACTCCAATGAGCAGTTCTTC. Translated: CASSDARYSNEQFF.

The chain joins TRBV4-3 to TRBJ2-1, with TRBD2 matching over 11 bases. This CDR3 is 16 amino acids long. The junction had 2 bases not matched to a gene; V was cut back by 1 base and J by 3 bases. Germline CDR1 LGHNA, CDR2 YSLEER. DNA of the CDR3: TGCGCCAGCAGCCAAGCCGGACTAGCGGGCTACAATGAGCAGTTCTTC. Its translation: CASSQAGLAGYNEQFF.

The genes are TRBV4-1 and TRBJ2-1; tentative D call: TRBD2 (6 bases). The V end lost 5 bases, the J end lost 6 bases, and 23 bases lay between the germline ends. CDR1 is MGHRA, CDR2 YSYEKL, per germline. The CDR3 sequence is 17 residues long. This CDR3 is CASSSGKREYRFNEQFF. CDR3 nucleotide sequence: TGCGCCAGCAGCTCAGGGAAACGGGAGTATCGTTTCAATGAGCAGTTCTTC.

This clonotype was seen a few times. This chain links TRBV3-1 with TRBJ2-7, with D perhaps TRBD2 (5 bases). The CDR3 spans 15 residues. The germline gives CDR1 LGHDT, CDR2 YNNKEL (reference sequence). Deletions cut 6 bases from V and 0 bases from J, with 15 bases between. The DNA for the CDR3 is TGTGCCAGCAGTGAAGGGAGACTTCGCTCCTACGAGCAGTACTTC. Its protein product is CASSEGRLRSYEQYF.

The V and J genes are TRBV30 and TRBJ2-1; D is unclear. The CDR3 runs 12 residues. Trimming cost V 0 bases and J 6 bases, with 6 bases left between them. Germline-derived CDR1 and CDR2 are GTSNPN and SVGIG (reference sequence). Written as DNA, the CDR3 is TGTGCCTGGAGTGTAACCGGCAATGAGCAGTTCTTC. Protein sequence: CAWSVTGNEQFF. Full variable domain (rest looked up from reference TRBV30 and TRBJ2-1): SQTIHQWPATLVQPVGSPLSLECTVEGTSNPNLYWYRQAAGRGLQLLFYSVGIGQISSEVPQNLSASRPQDRQFILSSKKLLLSDSGFYLCAWSVTGNEQFFGPGTRLTVL.

There are a few counts of this clonotype. CDR3 sequence reads: CASSESGNQPQHF. Written as DNA, the CDR3 is TGTGCCAGCAGTGAGTCGGGGAATCAGCCCCAGCATTTT. The chain joins TRBV6-1 to TRBJ1-5; D remains ambiguous. Germline V CDR1 and CDR2: MNHNS, SASEGT. Trimming pared 3 bases from V and 4 bases from J, leaving 7 bases between. The CDR3 is made up of 13 amino acids.

This rearrangement joins TRBV18 to TRBJ2-1; 7 bases are shared with TRBD1. Germline trimming cut 3 bases from V and 5 bases from J; bases unmatched to any gene: 4. This CDR3 region has 14 residues. Germline CDR1 KGHSH, CDR2 LQKENI. The CDR3, as DNA: TGTGCCAGCTCACCTGACAGGGTGAACAATGAGCAGTTCTTC. Protein sequence: CASSPDRVNNEQFF.

The chain's CDR3 is CASSEAGGYNQPQHF. CDR3 nucleotide sequence: TGTGCCAGCAGTGAAGCCGGGGGTTATAATCAGCCCCAGCATTTT. This rearrangement joins TRBV6-1 to TRBJ1-5, with D tentatively TRBD1 (5 bases). Germline V gene sequence: CDR1 MNHNS, CDR2 SASEGT. The CDR3 runs to 15 residues. Trimming stripped 0 bases from V and 4 bases from J, with 10 bases between.

This chain connects TRBV24-1 to TRBJ2-5; 7 bases are shared with TRBD1. The CDR3 contains 15 residues. The germline CDR1 and CDR2 sequences are KGHDR and SFDVKD. J was trimmed by 4 bases and V by 3 bases; bases with no gene match: 7. CDR3 nucleotide sequence: TGTGCCACCAGTGATCCTCGAAGGGGGCGAGAGACCCAGTACTTC. Translation gives CATSDPRRGRETQYF.

The chain links TRBV7-2 to TRBJ2-1, with 11 bases fitting TRBD2. Looked up from germline, CDR1 is SGHTA and CDR2 is FQGNSA. There are 16 residues in the CDR3. V trimming: 2 bases; J trimming: 9 bases; junction bases outside the gene matches: 9. The CDR3 DNA reads as TGTGCCAGCAGCTTAAGTAGCGGGAGGGCCTTAGGTGAGCAGTTCTTC. It encodes CASSLSSGRALGEQFF.

In nucleotides, the CDR3 is TGCAGTGCTATGGAGCGGGCCTACGAGCAGTACTTC. This sequence encodes CSAMERAYEQYF. V gene TRBV20-1 combines with J gene TRBJ2-7; possibly TRBD2 for D (6 bases). Germline CDR1 reads DFQATT; CDR2 reads SNEGSKA (reference sequence). The CDR3 covers 12 residues. With 4 bases removed from V and 2 bases from J, the gap between germline ends came to 9 bases.

This clonotype was picked up a small number of times. The V call is TRBV12-3 or TRBV12-4, the J call TRBJ2-6; no clear D. CDR3 length: 15 residues. The V gene lost 1 base and the J gene lost 4 bases, with 8 bases spanning the gap. CDR3 nucleotide sequence: TGTGCCAGCAGTTTAGGGGCAACCGGGGCCAACGTCCTGACTTTC. Protein: CASSLGATGANVLTF.

This clonotype was counted many times. The chain combines TRBV6-5 with TRBJ2-6; D is undetermined. The germline V gene encodes CDR1 MNHEY and CDR2 SVGAGI. The CDR3 contains 15 residues. The V end was cut by 5 bases, the J end by 2 bases, with 10 bases between. This chain's CDR3 is CASSPEGTGANVLTF. The DNA for the CDR3 is TGTGCCAGCAGTCCTGAAGGAACTGGGGCCAACGTCCTGACTTTC.

The chain combines TRBV7-2 with TRBJ2-7; 10 bases are shared with TRBD2. The CDR3 has 15 amino acids. V lost 2 bases and J lost 2; bases outside the gene matches: 3. CDR1 SGHTA and CDR2 FQGNSA come from the germline V gene. Here the CDR3 DNA reads TGTGCCAGCAGCTTAAGGACTAGCGGAACCTACGAGCAGTACTTC. This sequence encodes CASSLRTSGTYEQYF.

This clonotype has just a few counts. This chain joins TRBV5-5 and TRBJ1-1; tentative D call: TRBD1 (6 bases). Trimming left V 2 bases short and J 8 bases short, with 13 bases between. The CDR3 is 13 residues long. The germline V gene encodes CDR1 SGHKS and CDR2 YYEKEE (reference sequence). For the CDR3, the DNA is TGTGCCAGCAGCTTAACAGGGATTCCCGAAGCTTTCTTT. Its protein product is CASSLTGIPEAFF.

This clonotype has a count of ten or more. The chain combines TRBV11-1 with TRBJ2-1; 10 bases are shared with TRBD2. V dropped 4 bases and J dropped 6; count of bases not matched to a gene: 21. Germline CDR1 is SGHAT and CDR2 is FQDESV (reference sequence). The CDR3 has 20 amino acids. The chain's CDR3 is CASSSNPYPGTSVRVNEQFF. As DNA, the CDR3 is TGTGCCAGCAGCTCAAACCCTTATCCCGGGACTAGCGTAAGGGTCAATGAGCAGTTCTTC.

V and J are TRBV29-1 and TRBJ2-1; 11 positions agree with TRBD2. The CDR3 extends over 16 amino acids. The germline V gene encodes CDR1 SQVTM and CDR2 ANQGSEA. With 4 bases clipped from V and 7 bases from J, the junction kept 12 bases outside the gene matches. In DNA, the CDR3 is TGCAGCGTTGTTGTGATAGCGGGAGGGTCGGGGAATGAGCAGTTCTTC. This encodes CSVVVIAGGSGNEQFF.

This clonotype was counted a few times. The CDR3 protein is CASSEGFVNQYF. The CDR3 DNA is TGTGCCAGCAGTGAAGGATTTGTTAACCAGTACTTC. The chain is built from TRBV2 and TRBJ2-5; D remains ambiguous. Deletions cut 1 base from V and 10 bases from J, with 10 bases between. The CDR3 is made up of 12 amino acids. Germline CDR1 reads SNHLY; CDR2 reads FYNNEI.